These 28 T cell receptor beta chains were sequenced from one sample in a study of blood T cell repertoires in COVID-19. Using immunoSEQ multiplex PCR, the repertoire was profiled, and TCRdb retains in-frame clones only, with some absent. The sample lists 80,000 or so clones, approximately 85% seen once, with 9.6% in the top ten. The sample consisted of peripheral blood. These receptors were taken from a man in his fifties or sixties with COVID-19, enrolled during active disease.

The chain combines TRBV7-3 with TRBJ1-1; D gene uncertain. The CDR3 is 14 residues long. V was shortened by 7 bases and J by 5 bases, with 17 bases between the two germline ends. CDR1 is SGHTA, CDR2 FQGTGA, per germline. This CDR3 reads CASTQDEVRTEAFF. CDR3 nucleotide sequence: TGTGCCAGCACTCAAGACGAGGTCAGAACTGAAGCTTTCTTT.

This sequence joins TRBV5-4 and TRBJ2-6; possible D gene TRBD2, 6 bases. CDR1 SGHNT and CDR2 YYREEE come from the germline V gene (reference sequence). V lost 5 bases and J 1 base, leaving 10 bases between the germline ends. The CDR3 runs to 15 residues. The CDR3 loop is CASSRRESGANVLTF. The DNA for the CDR3 is TGTGCCAGCAGTAGGCGGGAATCTGGGGCCAACGTCCTGACTTTC. Filled out from reference TRBV5-4 and TRBJ2-6, the complete variable domain reads ETGVTQSPTHLIKTRGQQVTLRCSSQSGHNTVSWYQQALGQGPQFIFQYYREEENGRGNFPPRFSGLQFPNYSSELNVNALELDDSALYLCASSRRESGANVLTFGAGSRLTVL.

V is TRBV4-3 and J is TRBJ2-7; 9 bases align to TRBD1. The CDR3 has 13 residues. Per germline, CDR1 LGHNA and CDR2 YSLEER. The J segment lost 3 bases and the V segment lost 4 bases, leaving 1 base of the junction unmatched. The CDR3 coding sequence is TGCGCCAGCAGCCTGGGACAGGGCTACGAGCAGTACTTC. Protein product: CASSLGQGYEQYF.

The chain joins TRBV5-1 to TRBJ2-6; D is undetermined. The CDR3 has 14 amino acids. The germline V and J ends were trimmed by 4 bases and 1 base, with 6 bases remaining between them. Germline CDR1 and CDR2: SGHRS and YFSETQ. The CDR3 region has the DNA TGCGCCAGCAGCGTCCGTTCTGGGGCCAACGTCCTGACTTTC. The encoded protein is CASSVRSGANVLTF.

The chain combines TRBV6-6 with TRBJ1-5, with a possible D match to TRBD1 (6 bases). V was clipped by 5 bases and J by 1 base, with 15 bases between them. Germline loops: CDR1 MNHNY, CDR2 SVGAGI (reference sequence). The CDR3 length is 16 residues. CDR3: CASSTHGQLSNQPQHF. The CDR3 nucleotides are TGTGCCAGCAGTACCCATGGACAGTTAAGCAATCAGCCCCAGCATTTT.

This rearrangement joins TRBV21-1 to TRBJ1-5; the listed D gene, TRBD1, was not tested against the DNA. TRBV21-1 is a pseudogene locus. This CDR3 is 14 amino acids long. The CDR3 sequence: CASSLGHLNQPQHF. The CDR3 region has the DNA TGTGCCAGCAGCCTAGGACACCTCAATCAGCCCCAGCATTTT.

CDR3 in amino acids: CASSLGRGGRVGDTQYF. In DNA form, the CDR3 reads TGTGCCAGCAGCTTAGGCCGTGGCGGGAGAGTAGGTGATACGCAGTATTTT. The V gene is TRBV7-2, the J gene TRBJ2-3; 7 positions match TRBD2. This CDR3 contains 17 residues. Germline V gene lookup returns CDR1 SGHTA and CDR2 FQGNSA. V was clipped by 1 base and J by 6 bases; unmatched bases: 13.

V and J are TRBV28 and TRBJ2-7; the D gene is possibly TRBD1 (6 bases). CDR3 length: 12 amino acids. Germline V lookup: CDR1 MDHEN, CDR2 SYDVKM. V lost 8 bases, J lost 0 bases, and 8 bases lay in between. In DNA form, the CDR3 reads TGTGCCAGCCAGGGGAGCTCCTACGAGCAGTACTTC. Amino acids: CASQGSSYEQYF.

CDR3 DNA: TGTGCCAGCAGTAAAGGACTAGCGGGATACGAGCAGTACTTC. Its translation is CASSKGLAGYEQYF. This chain uses TRBV25-1 with TRBJ2-7; 12 nucleotides align to TRBD2. The ends lost 5 bases at V and 4 bases at J; junction bases unmatched: 3. CDR3 size: 14 residues. Germline V gene lookup returns CDR1 MGHDK and CDR2 SYGVNS.

The chain carries TRBV7-6 and TRBJ1-4; D might be TRBD1 (6 bases). The germline V gene has CDR1 SGHVS and CDR2 FNYEAQ. The germline V and J ends were trimmed by 3 bases and 1 base, with 9 bases remaining between them. The CDR3 consists of 15 residues. The chain's CDR3 is CASSLQGGTNEKLFF. The CDR3 nucleotides are TGTGCCAGCAGCTTGCAAGGGGGAACTAATGAAAAACTGTTTTTT. Looking up the rest from reference TRBV7-6 and TRBJ1-4 gives the full variable domain: GAGVSQSPRYKVTKRGQDVALRCDPISGHVSLYWYRQALGQGPEFLTYFNYEAQQDKSGLPNDRFSAERPEGSISTLTIQRTEQRDSAMYRCASSLQGGTNEKLFFGSGTQLSVL.

The V and J genes are TRBV30 and TRBJ1-2; D not certain. Germline CDR1 is GTSNPN and CDR2 is SVGIG (reference sequence). Trimming pared 2 bases from V and 4 bases from J, leaving 8 bases between. This CDR3 has 12 amino acids. The chain's CDR3 is CAWSRHSYGYTF. The CDR3 DNA is TGTGCCTGGAGTCGGCACAGCTATGGCTACACCTTC.

V usage is TRBV19 and J usage is TRBJ2-4; the D gene is possibly TRBD1 (6 bases). There are 16 residues in the CDR3. CDR1 is LNHDA, CDR2 SQIVND, per germline (reference sequence). Trimming stripped 6 bases from V and 8 bases from J, with 23 bases between. DNA of the CDR3: TGTGCCAGTAGCGACCTACGCCGGGACAACTCGTACATTCAGTACTTC. Translated, it gives CASSDLRRDNSYIQYF.

This chain links TRBV27 with TRBJ2-7; D possibly corresponds to TRBD2 (5 bases). The V gene's germline CDR1 is MNHEY and CDR2 SMNVEV (reference sequence). The V end was cut by 6 bases, the J end by 4 bases, with 19 bases between. The CDR3 is 15 residues long. The CDR3 loop is CASSFSGSSSYEQYF. The CDR3 coding sequence is TGTGCCAGCAGCTTTTCGGGGAGCAGCTCTTACGAGCAGTACTTC.

The V and J genes are TRBV29-1 and TRBJ2-5; no firm D call. The CDR3 is 12 amino acids. V was trimmed by 6 bases and J by 3 bases, leaving 11 bases between them. Germline V gene lookup returns CDR1 SQVTM and CDR2 ANQGSEA. Here the CDR3 DNA reads TGCAGCGTAGACGGGTCGGAAGAGACCCAGTACTTC. Protein sequence: CSVDGSEETQYF.

This sequence joins TRBV27 and TRBJ2-7; 9 nucleotides align to TRBD2. CDR1 is MNHEY and CDR2 is SMNVEV in the germline V gene (reference sequence). The CDR3 runs to 14 residues. Losses at the gene ends were 3 bases for V and 7 bases for J; bases not matched to a gene: 7. The CDR3, as DNA: TGTGCCAGCAGTTTTGCGGGAGGGCCCGGAGAGCAGTACTTC. Protein product: CASSFAGGPGEQYF.

The rearrangement uses TRBV18 and TRBJ1-4; D possibly corresponds to TRBD1 (5 bases). There are 16 residues in the CDR3. Germline V gene data show CDR1 as KGHSH and CDR2 as LQKENI. Trimming took 2 bases from V and 4 from J, leaving 14 bases between them. The CDR3 DNA is TGTGCCAGCTCACCAGCCGCAGGGCTGATTAATGAAAAACTGTTTTTT. Amino acids: CASSPAAGLINEKLFF. Drawing the rest from reference TRBV18 and TRBJ1-4, the complete variable domain is NAGVMQNPRHLVRRRGQEARLRCSPMKGHSHVYWYRQLPEEGLKFMVYLQKENIIDESGMPKERFSAEFPKEGPSILRIQQVVRGDSAAYFCASSPAAGLINEKLFFGSGTQLSVL.

The chain combines TRBV10-2 with TRBJ2-5, with D possibly matching TRBD2 (7 bases). This CDR3 comprises 14 residues. V was trimmed by 6 bases and J by 5 bases, leaving 16 bases between them. The V gene's germline CDR1 is WSHSY and CDR2 SAAADI. Here the CDR3 reads CASREGGARETQYF. The CDR3 DNA reads TGCGCCAGCAGGGAAGGGGGGGCAAGGGAGACCCAGTACTTC.

This rearrangement joins TRBV9 to TRBJ2-2; 14 nucleotides match TRBD2. Germline V gives CDR1 SGDLS, CDR2 YYNGEE. The CDR3 consists of 15 residues. V shed 3 bases and J 6 bases; nucleotides not matched to a gene: 1. CDR3 residues: CASSGLAGGPGELFF. The CDR3 DNA reads as TGTGCCAGCAGCGGACTAGCGGGAGGGCCCGGGGAGCTGTTTTTT.

The rearrangement joins TRBV12-5 to TRBJ2-3; 10 nucleotides agree with TRBD1. Germline V lookup: CDR1 LGHNT, CDR2 FRNRAP. This CDR3 is built from 16 residues. The ends lost 1 base at V and 6 bases at J; junction bases unmatched: 7. The CDR3 here is CASGLGVGQGIDTQYF. The CDR3, as DNA: TGTGCTAGTGGTTTGGGGGTGGGACAGGGGATTGATACGCAGTATTTT.

The rearrangement links TRBV30 to TRBJ1-6; D call uncertain. The CDR3 sequence is 15 residues long. V dropped 0 bases and J dropped 6 bases, with 12 bases sitting between them. CDR1 and CDR2 (germline): GTSNPN, SVGIG (reference sequence). The CDR3 protein is CAWSVAAPPNSPLHF. The CDR3 DNA reads TGTGCCTGGAGTGTGGCCGCTCCCCCTAATTCACCCCTCCACTTT.

The V gene is TRBV30, the J gene TRBJ1-5, with D perhaps matching TRBD1 (6 bases). The CDR3 extends over 13 amino acids. V dropped 1 base and J dropped 5 bases, with 9 bases sitting between them. The germline gives CDR1 GTSNPN, CDR2 SVGIG (reference sequence). CDR3 in amino acids: CAWSGGGDQPQHF. Here the CDR3 DNA reads TGTGCCTGGAGTGGGGGGGGCGATCAGCCCCAGCATTTT.

The chain combines TRBV5-6 with TRBJ1-5; tentative D call: TRBD1 (6 bases). Germline assignment: CDR1 SGHDT and CDR2 YYEEEE. Trimming took 4 bases from V and 0 from J, leaving 11 bases between them. This CDR3 contains 15 residues. CDR3 bases: TGTGCCAGCAGCCCGGGACACCTTAGCAATCAGCCCCAGCATTTT. Residues: CASSPGHLSNQPQHF.

This chain joins TRBV3-1 (or the pseudogene TRBV3-2) and TRBJ2-1; 11 nucleotides align to TRBD2. Germline CDR1 is LGHDT and CDR2 is YNNKEL (reference sequence). The CDR3 covers 18 residues. Germline trimming cut 0 bases from V and 5 bases from J; bases unmatched to any gene: 9. CDR3 in amino acids: CASSQDFRSGRGDNEQFF. The CDR3 nucleotides are TGTGCCAGCAGCCAAGACTTTCGTAGCGGGAGGGGGGACAATGAGCAGTTCTTC.

This chain joins TRBV24-1 and TRBJ1-6; D call uncertain. Deletions cut 3 bases from V and 10 bases from J, with 9 bases between. The germline gives CDR1 KGHDR, CDR2 SFDVKD. The CDR3 is 13 residues long. CDR3 residues: CATSDAPESPLHF. CDR3 sequence (DNA): TGTGCCACCAGTGATGCCCCCGAGTCACCCCTCCACTTT.

This clone was observed once. The chain has TRBV6-6 and TRBJ2-2; the match to TRBD2 covers 8 bases. V trimming: 7 bases; J trimming: 3 bases; junction bases outside the gene matches: 4. The CDR3 has 14 amino acids. Looked up from germline, CDR1 is MNHNY and CDR2 is SVGAGI (reference sequence). The CDR3 DNA reads as TGTGCCAGCACTATGCGGGGGGACACCGGGGAGCTGTTTTTT. Encoded protein: CASTMRGDTGELFF.

This chain uses TRBV12-3 or TRBV12-4 with TRBJ2-7, with no clear D. V lost 6 bases, J lost 5 bases, and 11 bases lay in between. CDR3 length: 12 residues. CDR3 DNA sequence: TGTGCCAGCAGGGAAGCAGGCGACGAGCAGTACTTC. It translates to CASREAGDEQYF.

The gene calls are TRBV3-1 (or the pseudogene TRBV3-2) and TRBJ1-4, with unresolved D. V was cut by 2 bases and J by 12 bases, with 10 bases left in between. Germline assignment: CDR1 LGHDT and CDR2 YNNKEL (reference sequence). The CDR3 covers 12 residues. CDR3 coding DNA: TGTGCCAGCAGCCAAAGGTGGGAGCAACTGTTTTTT. It is translated as CASSQRWEQLFF.

V and J are TRBV28 and TRBJ2-7, with TRBD1 matching 9 bases. CDR3 length: 16 amino acids. Germline CDR1 and CDR2: MDHEN and SYDVKM. Trimming took 6 bases from V and 4 from J; bases not matched to a gene: 13. CDR3 DNA sequence: TGTGCCAGCAGCCTACTCACAGGGGGCCGGAAGTACGAGCAGTACTTC. This sequence encodes CASSLLTGGRKYEQYF.